Below are 16 T cell receptor beta chains sequenced from a single sample in a study of blood T cells in healthy people across ages. Then a second PCR, running about 6 to 12 cycles, was carried out with a sample-barcoded 5' primer and a J-beta primer mix. One entry per CDR3 protein, called by TCRdb with MiXCR from the 5' RACE reads. The sample has 600,000 or so distinct CDR3 sequences, roughly 31% seen once. Material for sequencing was blood. Every receptor here comes from a woman of 80 years or more in good health.

In the case of this clonotype: With a much larger clone just one base away, this may be a read error. The J gene is TRBJ1-6, the V gene TRBV10-3, with TRBD1 identical over 10 bases. This CDR3 is 13 amino acids long. Germline lookup yields CDR1 ENHRY and CDR2 SYGVKD. The CDR3 loop reads CVSGDRGRSPLHF. CDR3 bases: TGTGTCTCAGGGGACAGGGGAAGGTCACCCCTCCACTTT.

Only a few counts were recorded for this clonotype. The chain joins TRBV15 to TRBJ1-1; 9 bases map to TRBD1. The CDR3 covers 14 residues. Trimming took 3 bases from V and 3 from J; bases not matched to a gene: 2. Germline values: CDR1 LNHNV, CDR2 YYDKDF (reference sequence). The CDR3 reads CATSRDRGYTEAFF. The CDR3 DNA follows: TGTGCCACCAGCAGGGACAGGGGCTACACTGAAGCTTTCTTT.

This clonotype came up many times. The chain is built from TRBV4-1 and TRBJ2-1; D unclear. V was clipped by 1 base and J by 6 bases, with 13 bases between them. Germline CDR1 and CDR2: MGHRA and YSYEKL. This CDR3 has 15 residues. The CDR3 DNA reads TGCGCCAGCAGCCAAGTGTTAGATTTCTCCAATGAGCAGTTCTTC. Its protein is CASSQVLDFSNEQFF.

The chain is built from TRBV7-2 and TRBJ2-1; D not certain. The CDR3 sequence is 15 residues long. V was pared by 1 base and J by 13 bases, with 20 bases between. Germline values: CDR1 SGHTA, CDR2 FQGNSA. CDR3 in DNA: TGTGCCAGCAGCTTAGGGAGACATCTCGGCGAGACCCAGTTCTTC. Translation gives CASSLGRHLGETQFF.

The sample holds many counts of this clonotype. Since a much larger clone is just one base distant, this may be a read error. J is TRBJ2-5 and V is TRBV10-3; TRBD1 agrees at 7 bases. With V trimmed by 4 bases and J by 11 bases, 16 bases remained unmatched. This CDR3 has 15 amino acids. Germline V CDR1 and CDR2: ENHRY, SYGVKD. CDR3 amino acids: CAISAYQGVENEQYF. CDR3 in DNA: TGTGCCATCAGTGCGTATCAGGGGGTAGAAAATGAGCAGTACTTC.

Concerning this clonotype: A much more abundant neighbour one base away suggests this may be a read error. This chain joins TRBV5-6 and TRBJ2-7, with D possibly being TRBD1 (6 bases). Judging by the DNA end, TRBJ2-5 fits better; the J call may be wrong. The CDR3 contains 15 residues. CDR1 and CDR2 (germline): SGHDT, YYEEEE. The CDR3, as DNA: TGTGTCAGCAGCTCTGGACAGCGCTTCCAAGAGACCCAGTACTTC. The encoded protein is CVSSSGQRFQETQYF.

In this sample, this clonotype turned up a few times. This may stem from a read error, because a much larger clone lies one nucleotide away. The genes are TRBV4-3 and TRBJ2-7, with D possibly matching TRBD2 (7 bases). The CDR3 length is 14 residues. V lost 0 bases and J 6 bases, leaving 12 bases between the germline ends. The germline gives CDR1 LGHNA, CDR2 YSLEER. In DNA, the CDR3 is TGCGCCAGCAGCCAAGAAGGGGGGGGATGCGAGCAGTACTTC. Protein sequence: CASSQEGGGCEQYF.

With regard to this clonotype: A much bigger clone sits one base away, suggesting this may be a read error. The chain is built from TRBV9 and TRBJ2-1, with a tentative D call TRBD2 (5 bases). V lost 3 bases and J 9 bases, leaving 16 bases between the germline ends. Germline V gene sequence: CDR1 SGDLS, CDR2 YYNGEE. The CDR3 runs to 14 residues. CDR3 amino acids: CASSGGSSSSEQFF. As DNA, the CDR3 is TGTGCCAGCAGCGGAGGGTCTAGTTCTAGTGAGCAGTTCTTC.

This clonotype was counted between two and nine times. One junction end does not reproduce the germline sequence, and a read error may be involved. V usage is TRBV5-5 and J usage is TRBJ2-7; D possibly corresponds to TRBD1 (6 bases). There are 15 residues in the CDR3. Germline CDR1 reads SGHKS; CDR2 reads YYEKEE (reference sequence). This CDR3 reads CASGLGTGQYYEQYF. The CDR3 bases are TGTGCCAGCGGCTTGGGAACTGGACAGTACTACGAGCAGTACTTC. The variable domain in full, with the rest retrieved from reference TRBV5-5 and TRBJ2-7, is DAGVTQSPTHLIKTRGQQVTLRCSPISGHKSVSWYQQVLGQGPQFIFQYYEKEERGRGNFPDRFSARQFPNYSSELNVNALLLGDSALYLCASGLGTGQYYEQYFGPGTRLTVT.

This clonotype was observed at least ten times. The rearrangement links TRBV19 to TRBJ2-5; D possibly corresponds to TRBD1 (5 bases). The CDR3 has 13 residues. The V gene's germline CDR1 is LNHDA and CDR2 SQIVND (reference sequence). With 5 bases removed from V and 4 bases from J, the gap between germline ends came to 11 bases. CDR3 nucleotides: TGTGCCAGTAGTCGTGGACATTCAGAGACCCAGTACTTC. Amino acid sequence: CASSRGHSETQYF. Together with reference TRBV19 and TRBJ2-5, the CDR3 gives the full variable domain: DGGITQSPKYLFRKEGQNVTLSCEQNLNHDAMYWYRQDPGQGLRLIYYSQIVNDFQKGDIAEGYSVSREKKESFPLTVTSAQKNPTAFYLCASSRGHSETQYFGPGTRLLVL.

Turning to this clonotype: A much larger clonotype is one base distant, so this may be a read error. The V and J genes are TRBV20-1 and TRBJ2-3, with D maybe TRBD2 (6 bases). V was shortened by 0 bases and J by 0 bases, with 10 bases between the two germline ends. CDR1 and CDR2 (germline): DFQATT, SNEGSKA (reference sequence). The CDR3 extends over 15 amino acids. The CDR3 nucleotides are TGCAGTGCTAGAGATAGCCTAGCGAGCACAGATACGCAGTATTTT. Translation gives CSARDSLASTDTQYF.

The sample holds one count of this clonotype. A much more abundant neighbour one base away suggests this may be a read error. CDR3 sequence (DNA): TGCGCCAGCAGTTGGGACTCCACCCGCCCGAACACTGAAGTTTTCTTT. Encoded protein: CASSWDSTRPNTEVFF. J is TRBJ1-1 and V is TRBV5-1; TRBD1 might be the D (5 bases). Germline V gene lookup returns CDR1 SGHRS and CDR2 YFSETQ. The CDR3 totals 16 residues.

The rearrangement joins TRBV20-1 to TRBJ2-7, with TRBD2 matching 10 bases. V lost 3 bases and J lost 3; bases outside the gene matches: 14. This CDR3 has 17 amino acids. Germline V gene sequence: CDR1 DFQATT, CDR2 SNEGSKA (reference sequence). CDR3 coding DNA: TGCAGTGCTAGCATTAGCGGGGGGATAAATCGGGACTACGAGCAGTACTTC. Protein: CSASISGGINRDYEQYF.

The chain joins TRBV7-9 to TRBJ1-5, with D maybe TRBD1 (5 bases). CDR3 length: 15 amino acids. The ends were cut back, 6 bases at V and 2 bases at J, with 14 bases in the middle. Germline V gene sequence: CDR1 SEHNR, CDR2 FQNEAQ (reference sequence). The CDR3 region is CASSLSGAGNQPQHF. The CDR3 DNA follows: TGTGCCAGCAGTTTATCCGGGGCCGGCAATCAGCCCCAGCATTTT.

This clonotype was counted at least ten times. The CDR3 nucleotides are TGTGCCAGCAGCGTAGCTTTGGAGACCACAGGGGACGTCTATGGCTACACCTTC. Amino acids: CASSVALETTGDVYGYTF. J is TRBJ1-2 and V is TRBV9, with 7 bases that match TRBD1. The J segment lost 4 bases and the V segment lost 0 bases, leaving 15 bases of the junction unmatched. CDR1 SGDLS and CDR2 YYNGEE come from the germline V gene. This CDR3 comprises 18 residues. Filled out from reference TRBV9 and TRBJ1-2, the complete variable domain reads DSGVTQTPKHLITATGQRVTLRCSPRSGDLSVYWYQQSLDQGLQFLIQYYNGEERAKGNILERFSAQQFPDLHSELNLSSLELGDSALYFCASSVALETTGDVYGYTFGSGTRLTVV.

V gene TRBV6-1 combines with J gene TRBJ1-1, with D possibly TRBD1 on 6 matching bases. Germline V gene sequence: CDR1 MNHNS, CDR2 SASEGT. There are 11 residues in the CDR3. Trimming stripped 9 bases from V and 4 bases from J, with 9 bases between. CDR3 in amino acids: CASRDTTEAFF. The CDR3 region has the DNA TGTGCCAGTCGGGACACCACTGAAGCTTTCTTT.